Listed here are 31 T cell receptor beta chains from one sample, sequenced in a study of tumor-infiltrating lymphocytes in primary liver carcinoma. Unsorted whole blood supplied the blood RNA, and germline DNA was isolated too. With roughly 540 ng total RNA as template and a constant-region primer, TCR beta cDNA was made. Nested multiplex PCR, run for three rounds with slightly modified ARM-PCR, yielded TCR beta libraries. The two initial PCR rounds, nine to eleven cycles each, used TRBV1-TRBV30 forward and C-beta reverse primers. From the multiplex PCR reads, TCRdb called clonotypes with MiXCR, one entry per CDR3 protein. This table has fewer than 350,000 distinct CDR3 sequences, approximately 60% appearing once. Sequenced material: peripheral blood. Receptor source: a man between 40 and 49 years old with primary liver carcinoma and hepatitis B virus infection.

Details on this clonotype: Its ends do not fully match the called genes, so a read error is possible. V gene TRBV5-4 combines with J gene TRBJ2-2; 8 nucleotides match TRBD1. The CDR3 covers 15 residues. The germline CDR1 and CDR2 sequences are SGHNT and YYREEE (reference sequence). The CDR3 reads CASSLARGQGGEPFF. The CDR3 bases are TGTGCCAGCAGCTTGGCCAGGGGGCAGGGCGGGGAGCCGTTTTTT.

Regarding this clonotype: This clone may be a read error of a much larger clone one base away. This sequence joins TRBV7-8 and TRBJ1-6; no clear D gene. Trimming removed 2 bases from V and 10 bases from J, with 12 bases in between. Germline CDR1 reads SGHVS; CDR2 reads FQNEAQ. CDR3 length: 14 amino acids. The CDR3 here is CASSLTAEGSPLHF. The CDR3 DNA follows: TGTGCCAGCAGCTTAACCGCAGAAGGGTCACCCCTCCACTTT.

Remarks on this clonotype: A junction boundary mismatches the germline segment, possibly from a read error. This rearrangement joins TRBV11-1 to TRBJ2-6; a weak D match, TRBD1 (6 bases). The CDR3 contains 15 residues. CDR1 SGHAT and CDR2 FQDESV come from the germline V gene (reference sequence). The CDR3 DNA sequence: TGTGTCAGCAGCTTACAGGGTCCTGGGGCCAACGTCCTGGCTTTC. Translating gives CVSSLQGPGANVLAF.

On this clonotype itself: This sequence may be a read error, since a much larger clone differs from it by one base. The CDR3 DNA follows: TGTGCCAGCAGTCGGACGGGCGGGGGCAATCAGCCCCAGCATTTT. Protein sequence: CASSRTGGGNQPQHF. The rearrangement links TRBV6-1 to TRBJ1-5, with no clear D. The CDR3 sequence is 15 residues long. CDR1 is MNHNS and CDR2 is SASEGT in the germline V gene. V was trimmed by 5 bases and J by 2 bases, leaving 13 bases between them.

About this clonotype: This may be a read error: a much more frequent sequence differs by one nucleotide. The V call is TRBV6-2 or TRBV6-3, the J call TRBJ2-3, with 11 bases fitting TRBD2. From germline, CDR1 is MNHEY and CDR2 SVGEGT. The length of the CDR3 is 15 residues. Written as DNA, the CDR3 is TGTACCAGCAGTTATAGCGGGAGGGAAACAGATACGCAGTATTTT. Translation: CTSSYSGRETDTQYF.

This clonotype was found many times. The chain recombines TRBV6-5 with TRBJ1-5; no clear D. V was cut by 7 bases and J by 3 bases, with 7 bases left in between. This CDR3 is 12 amino acids long. Per germline, CDR1 MNHEY and CDR2 SVGAGI. The CDR3 DNA is TGTGCCAGCAACGACCCCAATCAGCCCCAGCATTTT. This translates into CASNDPNQPQHF.

The chain employs TRBV29-1 and TRBJ2-7; D is unclear. V was pared by 5 bases and J by 7 bases, with 15 bases between. CDR1 is SQVTM and CDR2 is ANQGSEA in the germline V gene. The length of the CDR3 is 12 residues. The CDR3 DNA reads TGCAGCGTTACCCATTTGGGTCGAGAGCAGTACTTC. It codes for CSVTHLGREQYF.

The chain links TRBV11-2 to TRBJ2-2, with TRBD2 matching 7 bases. CDR1 and CDR2 (germline): SGHAT, FQNNGV. Trimming at V came to 7 bases and at J to 5 bases, leaving 10 bases not matched to a gene. CDR3 length: 15 residues. The CDR3 DNA follows: TGTGCCAGCACAAGACTAGTGGGAGGGACCGGGGAGCTGTTTTTT. Protein sequence: CASTRLVGGTGELFF.

This clonotype has at least ten counts. The gene calls are TRBV7-9 and TRBJ2-1; 9 bases are shared with TRBD2. Trimming took 6 bases from V and 2 from J; bases not matched to a gene: 11. Germline V gene data show CDR1 as SEHNR and CDR2 as FQNEAQ (reference sequence). The CDR3 has 17 amino acids. CDR3 residues: CASRSRASGNTYNEQFF. The CDR3 DNA reads as TGTGCCAGCAGGTCGAGGGCTAGCGGGAATACCTACAATGAGCAGTTCTTC. The complete variable domain, with remaining parts taken from reference TRBV7-9 and TRBJ2-1, reads DTGVSQNPRHKITKRGQNVTFRCDPISEHNRLYWYRQTLGQGPEFLTYFQNEAQLEKSRLLSDRFSAERPKGSFSTLEIQRTEQGDSAMYLCASRSRASGNTYNEQFFGPGTRLTVL.

This clonotype showed up many times. The chain combines TRBV12-3 or TRBV12-4 with TRBJ1-1, with D hard to call. CDR3 length: 17 amino acids. V was cut by 5 bases and J by 0 bases, with 19 bases left in between. CDR3 DNA: TGTGCCAGCAGTGCCCTGACCAACCCTTTCATGAACACTGAAGCTTTCTTT. Its protein is CASSALTNPFMNTEAFF.

Comments on this clonotype: The junction differs from germline at one of its ends, possibly a read error. The chain couples TRBV5-5 to TRBJ1-4; D uncertain. Germline V gives CDR1 SGHKS, CDR2 YYEKEE (reference sequence). This CDR3 is built from 15 residues. The chain's CDR3 is CASGLAAATNEKLFF. The CDR3 DNA is TGTGCCAGCGGCTTGGCGGCAGCAACTAATGAAAAACTGTTTTTT.

Concerning this clonotype itself: Given a much more abundant clone one base away, this may be a read error. V gene TRBV5-1 combines with J gene TRBJ2-2; D is perhaps TRBD2 (5 bases). Germline V gives CDR1 SGHRS, CDR2 YFSETQ. The CDR3 covers 14 residues. Trimming removed 0 bases from V and 4 bases from J, with 7 bases in between. The CDR3 region is CASSLGEFTGELFF. In nucleotides, the CDR3 is TGCGCCAGCAGCTTGGGGGAGTTCACCGGGGAGCTGTTTTTT.

About this clonotype: This may arise from a read error, as a much more abundant clone is one base away. The CDR3 here is CASSKTSGSVYDQYF. The CDR3 nucleotides are TGTGCCAGCAGCAAAACTAGCGGGAGTGTCTACGATCAGTACTTC. This chain links TRBV14 with TRBJ2-7; 11 bases are shared with TRBD2. The CDR3 spans 15 residues. Germline lookup yields CDR1 SGHDN and CDR2 FVKESK. The whole variable domain, remainder taken from reference TRBV14 and TRBJ2-7, is EAGVTQFPSHSVIEKGQTVTLRCDPISGHDNLYWYRRVMGKEIKFLLHFVKESKQDESGMPNNRFLAERTGGTYSTLKVQPAELEDSGVYFCASSKTSGSVYDQYFGPGTRLTVT.

This chain links TRBV5-1 with TRBJ2-3; possibly TRBD2 for D (6 bases). V was shortened by 2 bases and J by 3 bases, with 13 bases between the two germline ends. CDR3 size: 15 residues. Germline V gene data show CDR1 as SGHRS and CDR2 as YFSETQ. This CDR3 is CASSFAGSWTDTQYF. For the CDR3, the DNA is TGCGCCAGCAGCTTCGCCGGGAGCTGGACAGATACGCAGTATTTT.

On this clonotype: The germline gene is not matched at one end of the junction; a read error may be the cause. The J gene is TRBJ2-1, the V gene TRBV11-3, with 10 bases fitting TRBD1. There are 16 residues in the CDR3. CDR1 and CDR2 from the germline V gene are SGHNT and YENEEA. Here the CDR3 DNA reads TGTGTCAGCAGCCAGACAGGGGGCCCTTTTAGCAATGAGCAGTTCTTC. Its translation is CVSSQTGGPFSNEQFF.

A note on this clonotype: This may stem from a read error, because a much larger clone lies one nucleotide away. This chain uses TRBV6-6 with TRBJ2-7, with a possible D match to TRBD1 (6 bases). This CDR3 has 14 amino acids. From germline, CDR1 is MNHNY and CDR2 SVGAGI (reference sequence). V dropped 5 bases and J dropped 7 bases, with 18 bases sitting between them. The CDR3 loop is CASSLGVTRGEQYF. CDR3 in DNA: TGTGCCAGCAGTCTGGGCGTCACGAGGGGGGAGCAGTACTTC.

With regard to this clonotype: The junction and the germline gene differ at one end; a read error may be behind it. J is TRBJ2-5 and V is TRBV29-1; 14 nucleotides match TRBD2. The CDR3 spans 14 residues. Germline V CDR1 and CDR2: SQVTM, ANQGSEA. The CDR3 sequence: CSSFGTSGSGTRYF. CDR3 nucleotides: TGCAGCTCTTTCGGGACTAGCGGGAGCGGGACCCGGTACTTC.

This clonotype was counted once. Given the absence of the conserved phenylalanine or tryptophan at the CDR3 end, a read error is likely. The chain is built from TRBV6-2 or TRBV6-3 and TRBJ2-3; 10 nucleotides line up with TRBD1. J was trimmed by 3 bases and V by 3 bases; bases with no gene match: 6. CDR1 is MNHEY, CDR2 SVGEGT, per germline. CDR3 length: 16 amino acids. Written as DNA, the CDR3 is TGTGCCAGCAGTTATGGTGGACAGGGGGTGACAGATACGCAGTATGTT. Residues: CASSYGGQGVTDTQYV.

Points on this clonotype: At one boundary the junction diverges from the germline segment, which might be a read error. This chain uses TRBV5-1 with TRBJ1-1; D gene uncertain. The CDR3 is made up of 13 amino acids. Per germline, CDR1 SGHRS and CDR2 YFSETQ. CDR3 DNA sequence: TGCACCAGCCAGGCCGCATTGAACACTGAAGCTTTCTTT. Its translation: CTSQAALNTEAFF.

The CDR3 loop reads CASIGVGSYEQYF. For the CDR3, the DNA is TGTGCCAGCATCGGGGTAGGTTCCTACGAGCAGTACTTC. This chain connects TRBV25-1 to TRBJ2-7; D may be TRBD2 (5 bases). CDR3 length equals 13 residues. V was shortened by 7 bases and J by 1 base, with 11 bases between the two germline ends. CDR1 and CDR2 (germline): MGHDK, SYGVNS.

This clonotype appeared a few times. The CDR3 coding sequence is TGTGCCTGGAGTGTAGGGTCGTACTCTGGAAACACCATATATTTT. Translating gives CAWSVGSYSGNTIYF. The rearrangement links TRBV30 to TRBJ1-3; no firm D call. CDR1 is GTSNPN, CDR2 SVGIG, per germline (reference sequence). Trimming removed 0 bases from V and 0 bases from J, with 9 bases in between. This CDR3 spans 15 amino acids. The whole variable domain, remainder taken from reference TRBV30 and TRBJ1-3, is SQTIHQWPATLVQPVGSPLSLECTVEGTSNPNLYWYRQAAGRGLQLLFYSVGIGQISSEVPQNLSASRPQDRQFILSSKKLLLSDSGFYLCAWSVGSYSGNTIYFGEGSWLTVV.

Note on this clonotype: At one end, the junction sequence differs from germline, possibly due to a read error. This sequence joins TRBV6-5 and TRBJ1-2; weak D call: TRBD1 (5 bases). The CDR3 contains 15 residues. Germline CDR1 and CDR2: MNHEY and SVGAGI. CDR3 residues: CTSSYGNGGVGGYTF. DNA for the CDR3: TGTACCAGCAGTTACGGAAACGGGGGGGTGGGCGGCTACACCTTC.

Of note for this clonotype: The conserved final phenylalanine or tryptophan is absent from the CDR3, which likely points to a read error. This chain joins TRBV7-9 and TRBJ1-1; the D is unclear. V lost 4 bases, J lost 8 bases, and 8 bases lay in between. From germline, CDR1 is SEHNR and CDR2 FQNEAQ (reference sequence). The CDR3 loop spans 11 amino acids. In DNA, the CDR3 is TGTGCCAGCAGCTCCGGGAACGAAGCTTTCGTT. Translated, it gives CASSSGNEAFV.

A note on this clonotype: This may be a read error: a much more frequent sequence differs by one nucleotide. The conserved phenylalanine or tryptophan is not found at the CDR3 terminus, so this likely reflects a read error. V usage is TRBV6-2 or TRBV6-3 and J usage is TRBJ2-1; 15 bases fit TRBD2. The V and J ends lost 2 bases and 4 bases, in that order; junction bases with no gene match: 6. CDR1 is MNHEY and CDR2 is SVGEGT in the germline V gene. The CDR3 is 18 residues long. CDR3 region: CASSYPGTSGRRYNEQFL. As DNA, the CDR3 is TGTGCCAGCAGTTACCCAGGGACTAGCGGGAGGAGGTACAATGAGCAGTTCCTC.

This clonotype was detected ten times or more. This chain links TRBV6-2 or TRBV6-3 with TRBJ2-1; TRBD2 aligns across 13 bases. Germline V lookup: CDR1 MNHEY, CDR2 SVGEGT. This CDR3 has 17 amino acids. Trimming took 6 bases from V and 7 from J; bases not matched to a gene: 12. This chain's CDR3 is CASSTLAGGLNKNEQFF. The CDR3 DNA reads as TGTGCCAGCAGCACACTAGCGGGAGGGCTTAATAAGAATGAGCAGTTCTTC.

In regard to this clonotype: This may come from a read error, since a much larger clone is one base off. This rearrangement joins TRBV29-1 to TRBJ2-1; possibly TRBD1 or TRBD2 for D (6 bases each). There are 16 residues in the CDR3. V was clipped by 6 bases and J by 0 bases, with 18 bases between them. Germline V gives CDR1 SQVTM, CDR2 ANQGSEA. The DNA of the CDR3 is TGCAGCGTAAGGGGGTGGGGGGCGATCTCCTACAATGAGCAGTTCTTC. Its translation: CSVRGWGAISYNEQFF.

To note about this clonotype: This could be a read error, since a much larger clone is one nucleotide away. The chain carries TRBV12-3 or TRBV12-4 and TRBJ1-2; the D is unclear. CDR3 length equals 14 residues. Trimming cost V 10 bases and J 3 bases, with 18 bases left between them. CDR3 in amino acids: CANTLRKGYYGYTF. CDR3 nucleotides: TGTGCCAACACCCTCCGGAAGGGTTACTATGGCTACACCTTC.

The V gene is TRBV12-3 or TRBV12-4, the J gene TRBJ1-2; maybe TRBD1 (5 bases). V lost 6 bases and J 5 bases, leaving 16 bases between the germline ends. The CDR3 extends over 14 amino acids. The CDR3 bases are TGTGCCAGCAGGCTTCTCTTGGGGGATTATGGCTACACCTTC. Residues: CASRLLLGDYGYTF.

This clonotype was recorded at least ten times. The V and J genes are TRBV4-3 and TRBJ1-3, with a tentative D call TRBD1 (5 bases). CDR3 length equals 16 residues. Trimming shortened V by 1 base and J by 9 bases, and 19 bases separated the two germline ends. Germline CDR1 LGHNA, CDR2 YSLEER. In DNA form, the CDR3 reads TGCGCCAGCAGCCAAGGTTCGGACCCCAGGGAGGGCACCATATATTTT. Translation: CASSQGSDPREGTIYF.

Concerning this clonotype itself: Here the CDR3 omits its conserved ending phenylalanine or tryptophan, so a read error is the likely source. The chain combines TRBV5-1 with TRBJ1-5; maybe TRBD1 (6 bases). This CDR3 has 15 amino acids. The V and J ends lost 0 bases and 7 bases respectively, with 14 bases between them. From germline, CDR1 is SGHRS and CDR2 YFSETQ. CDR3 sequence: CASSLVPGVGQPQHV. CDR3 sequence (DNA): TGCGCCAGCAGCTTGGTGCCAGGGGTCGGCCAGCCCCAGCATGTT.

As regards this clonotype: This may be a read error: a much more frequent sequence differs by one nucleotide. This sequence joins TRBV6-6 and TRBJ1-4; 7 nucleotides align to TRBD1. The CDR3 loop spans 14 amino acids. Germline CDR1 and CDR2: MNHNY and SVGAGI (reference sequence). DNA for the CDR3: TGTGCCAACAGTTCCCAGGGGGGGTATGAAAAACTGTTTTTT. Amino acids: CANSSQGGYEKLFF.